This record concerns one T cell receptor (beta chain) sequence. The antigen remains undetermined. Original processing methods: ImmunoSEQ supplied junction-only sequences lacking quality scores, so filtering was different. Here immunoSEQ multiplex PCR was the method, and the copy in TCRdb shows in-frame clones only, minus some. That table supplies the V and J calls and clone size; D and trimming were determined from the DNA. The profile shows some 2,000,000 clones, about 95% of them singletons. The data are from a study of shared clonotypes between healthy human individuals. CD8 cells classed as naive were CD45RO-negative and positively selected for CCR7, excluding terminally differentiated effector memory CD45RA+ cells. Per germline, CDR1 SGHAT and CDR2 FQNNGV. V lost 5 bases to trimming and J lost 6 bases; unmatched junction nucleotides: 5. The CDR3 loop spans 13 amino acids. Broader study findings: Tissue TCR repertoires likely differ from these blood-only repertoires.

Specimen: naive CD8+ T cells sorted from blood. This sequence joins TRBV11-2 and TRBJ2-7, with 9 bases matching TRBD1. The sequence was obtained from a man aged 18 to 29 in good health. CDR3 nucleotide sequence: TGTGCCAGCAGCACCGGGACAGGGAGCGAGCAGTACTTC. Translated, it gives CASSTGTGSEQYF. Full variable domain (remainder filled in from reference TRBV11-2 and TRBJ2-7): EAGVAQSPRYKIIEKRQSVAFWCNPISGHATLYWYQQILGQGPKLLIQFQNNGVVDDSQLPKDRFSAERLKGVDSTLKIQPAKLEDSAVYLCASSTGTGSEQYFGPGTRLTVT.